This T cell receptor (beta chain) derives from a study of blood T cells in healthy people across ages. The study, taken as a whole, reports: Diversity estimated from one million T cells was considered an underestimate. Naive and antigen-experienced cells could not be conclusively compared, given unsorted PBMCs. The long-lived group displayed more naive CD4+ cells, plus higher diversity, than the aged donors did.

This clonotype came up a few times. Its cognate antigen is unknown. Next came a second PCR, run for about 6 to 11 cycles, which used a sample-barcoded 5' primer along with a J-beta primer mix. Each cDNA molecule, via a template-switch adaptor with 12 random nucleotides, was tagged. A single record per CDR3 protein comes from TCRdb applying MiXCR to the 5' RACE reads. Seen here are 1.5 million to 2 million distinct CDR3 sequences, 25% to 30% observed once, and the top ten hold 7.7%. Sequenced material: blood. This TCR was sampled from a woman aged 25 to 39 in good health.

DNA for the CDR3: TGTGCCAGCGGCCGGCGGGGCACAGATACGCAGTATTTT. Amino acids: CASGRRGTDTQYF. The V and J genes are TRBV11-2 and TRBJ2-3, with a possible D match to TRBD2 (5 bases). V shed 8 bases and J shed 1 base, with 10 bases lying between them. The CDR3 runs to 13 residues. Per germline, CDR1 SGHAT and CDR2 FQNNGV.